These 8 T cell receptor beta chains were sequenced from one sample in a study of T cells after somatic rescue of genetic block. Only in-frame clones appear in the TCRdb table, and some are missing; sequencing was by immunoSEQ multiplex PCR. The data contain around 67,000 clones, approximately 91% of them seen just once; the ten biggest clones take up 2.8%. What was sequenced was peripheral blood mononuclear cells (PBMCs). These TCRs come from a man aged 25-45 years.

V gene TRBV18 combines with J gene TRBJ2-7; a possible D gene is TRBD1 (5 bases). Trimming cost V 1 base and J 2 bases, with 21 bases left between them. The CDR3 is 18 amino acids. Per the germline V gene, CDR1 is KGHSH and CDR2 is LQKENI. The CDR3 reads CASSPLPTVLSLTYEQYF. CDR3 sequence (DNA): TGTGCCAGCTCACCACTCCCGACAGTCTTGAGCCTCACCTACGAGCAGTACTTC.

V and J are TRBV6-5 and TRBJ1-1; D is unclear. From germline, CDR1 is MNHEY and CDR2 SVGAGI. Trimming took 5 bases from V and 5 from J, leaving 12 bases between them. The CDR3 extends over 13 amino acids. The CDR3 loop is CASSRARLTEAFF. The CDR3 DNA follows: TGTGCCAGCAGTCGGGCTCGTTTAACTGAAGCTTTCTTT.

The gene calls are TRBV13 and TRBJ2-2; tentative D call: TRBD1 (6 bases). The V gene lost 2 bases and the J gene lost 0 bases, with 10 bases spanning the gap. CDR1 is PRHDT and CDR2 is FYEKMQ in the germline V gene (reference sequence). The CDR3 totals 16 residues. CDR3 in DNA: TGTGCCAGCAGCTTAAGCCGACAGGCGAACACCGGGGAGCTGTTTTTT. Encoded protein: CASSLSRQANTGELFF.

This chain links TRBV25-1 with TRBJ1-3; a weak D match, TRBD1 (6 bases). V lost 6 bases, J lost 0 bases, and 15 bases lay in between. Germline assignment: CDR1 MGHDK and CDR2 SYGVNS. This CDR3 has 16 amino acids. CDR3 in DNA: TGTGCCAGCAGGCGGGGGGGCGCCCGCTCTGGAAACACCATATATTTT. Translation: CASRRGGARSGNTIYF.

V usage is TRBV6-1 and J usage is TRBJ1-1; D gene uncertain. The CDR3 is 14 residues long. Germline V gene data show CDR1 as MNHNS and CDR2 as SASEGT. Trimming removed 2 bases at V and 2 bases at J, with 9 bases between. In DNA form, the CDR3 reads TGTGCCAGCAGTGAATACGATTATAACACTGAAGCTTTCTTT. It is translated as CASSEYDYNTEAFF.

CDR3 region: CASSPWDRQNIQYF. CDR3 in DNA: TGTGCCAGCAGCCCCTGGGACAGGCAAAACATTCAGTACTTC. This chain links TRBV5-4 with TRBJ2-4; 8 bases line up with TRBD1. Trimming at V came to 4 bases and at J to 5 bases, leaving 5 bases not matched to a gene. CDR3 length: 14 residues. CDR1 is SGHNT and CDR2 is YYREEE in the germline V gene (reference sequence).

This chain joins TRBV6-5 and TRBJ2-1; possible D gene TRBD2, 5 bases. CDR1 is MNHEY and CDR2 is SVGAGI in the germline V gene. The V gene lost 4 bases and the J gene lost 9 bases, with 7 bases spanning the gap. The CDR3 extends over 11 amino acids. CDR3 nucleotide sequence: TGTGCCAGCAGTTCCCGGGGTGAGCAGTTCTTC. Translating gives CASSSRGEQFF.

The V call is TRBV7-3, the J call TRBJ2-3; 13 bases are a match to TRBD2. The germline CDR1 and CDR2 sequences are SGHTA and FQGTGA. The CDR3 runs to 16 residues. With 7 bases clipped from V and 5 bases from J, the junction kept 9 bases outside the gene matches. The chain's CDR3 is CASTQTSGGARDTQYF. The CDR3 DNA is TGTGCCAGCACCCAAACTAGCGGGGGGGCGAGAGATACGCAGTATTTT. Looking up the rest from reference TRBV7-3 and TRBJ2-3 gives the full variable domain: GAGVSQTPSNKVTEKGKYVELRCDPISGHTALYWYRQSLGQGPEFLIYFQGTGAADDSGLPNDRFFAVRPEGSVSTLKIQRTERGDSAVYLCASTQTSGGARDTQYFGPGTRLTVL.